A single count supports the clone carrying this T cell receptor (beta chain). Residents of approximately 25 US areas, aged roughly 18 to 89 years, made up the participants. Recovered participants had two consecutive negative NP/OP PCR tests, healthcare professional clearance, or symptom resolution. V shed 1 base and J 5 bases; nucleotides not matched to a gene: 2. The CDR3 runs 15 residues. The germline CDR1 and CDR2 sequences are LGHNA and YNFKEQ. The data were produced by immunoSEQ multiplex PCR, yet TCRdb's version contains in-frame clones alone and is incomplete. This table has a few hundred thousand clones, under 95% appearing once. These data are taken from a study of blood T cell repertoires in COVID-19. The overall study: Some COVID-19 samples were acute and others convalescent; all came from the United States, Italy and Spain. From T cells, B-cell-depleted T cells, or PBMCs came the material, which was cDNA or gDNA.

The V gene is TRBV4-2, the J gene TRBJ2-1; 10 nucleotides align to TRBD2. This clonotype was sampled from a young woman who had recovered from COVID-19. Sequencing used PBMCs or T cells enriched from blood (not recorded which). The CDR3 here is CASSQGTSGDNEQFF. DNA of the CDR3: TGTGCCAGCAGCCAAGGGACTAGCGGTGACAATGAGCAGTTCTTC.